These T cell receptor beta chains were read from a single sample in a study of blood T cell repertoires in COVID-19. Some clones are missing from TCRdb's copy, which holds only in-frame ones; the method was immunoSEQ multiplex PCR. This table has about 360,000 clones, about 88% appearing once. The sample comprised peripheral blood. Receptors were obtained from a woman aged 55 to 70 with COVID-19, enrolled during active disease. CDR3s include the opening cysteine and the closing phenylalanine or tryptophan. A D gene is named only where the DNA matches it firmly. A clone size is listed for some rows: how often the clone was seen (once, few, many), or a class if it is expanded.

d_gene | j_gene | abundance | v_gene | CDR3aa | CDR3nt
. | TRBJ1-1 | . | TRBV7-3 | CASSFSTDTEAFF | TGTGCCAGCAGCTTTAGCACTGACACTGAAGCTTTCTTT
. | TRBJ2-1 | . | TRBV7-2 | CASSPSVGGFNEQFF | TGTGCCAGCAGCCCCTCAGTTGGAGGGTTCAATGAGCAGTTCTTC
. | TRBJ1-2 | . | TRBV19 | CASSPAITNYGYTF | TGTGCCAGTAGTCCAGCGATAACTAACTATGGCTACACCTTC
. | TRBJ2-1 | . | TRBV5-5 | CASRGRWRDEQFF | TGTGCCAGCAGGGGGAGGTGGCGTGATGAGCAGTTCTTC
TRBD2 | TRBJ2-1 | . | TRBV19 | CASSTLTTSGSHEQFF | TGTGCCAGTAGTACCCTTACGACTAGCGGGTCCCATGAGCAGTTCTTC
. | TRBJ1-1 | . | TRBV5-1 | CASSLGADGLTEAFF | TGCGCCAGCAGCTTGGGGGCAGACGGTCTAACTGAAGCTTTCTTT
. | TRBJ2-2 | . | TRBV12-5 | CASGGQRNTGELFF | TGTGCTAGTGGTGGACAGCGGAACACCGGGGAGCTGTTTTTT
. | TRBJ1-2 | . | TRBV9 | CASSVGGKGYTF | TGTGCCAGCAGCGTAGGAGGGAAAGGCTACACCTTC
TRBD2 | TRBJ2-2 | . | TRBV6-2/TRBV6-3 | CASSYLGLAGGPSRTGELFF | TGTGCCAGCAGTTACTTGGGGCTAGCGGGGGGGCCATCCCGGACCGGGGAGCTGTTTTTT
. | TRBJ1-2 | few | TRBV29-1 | CSAYRHDTVYGYTF | TGCAGCGCCTACCGACACGATACCGTCTATGGCTACACCTTC
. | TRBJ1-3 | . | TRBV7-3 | CASSDLRGKSGNTIYF | TGTGCCAGCAGCGACTTGAGGGGGAAATCCGGAAACACCATATATTTT
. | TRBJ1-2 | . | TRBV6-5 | CASRPGRNYGYTF | TGTGCCAGCCGTCCCGGCAGGAACTATGGCTACACCTTC
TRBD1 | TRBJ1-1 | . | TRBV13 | CASSKRQGTEAFF | TGTGCCAGCAGCAAGCGACAGGGTACTGAAGCTTTCTTT
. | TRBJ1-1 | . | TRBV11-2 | CASSWGVGGLAFF | TGTGCCAGCAGCTGGGGGGTCGGGGGTTTAGCTTTCTTT
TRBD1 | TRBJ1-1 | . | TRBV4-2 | CASSPNPGQGIFEAFF | TGTGCCAGCAGCCCAAATCCGGGACAGGGAATATTTGAAGCTTTCTTT
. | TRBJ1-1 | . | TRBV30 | CAWSVRREAFF | TGTGCCTGGAGTGTACGGCGGGAAGCTTTCTTT
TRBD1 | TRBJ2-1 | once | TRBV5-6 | CASSPGTGYGEQFF | TGTGCCAGCAGCCCCGGGACAGGGTATGGTGAGCAGTTCTTC